A single sample gave rise to the 5 T cell receptor beta chains below, sequenced in a study of T cells in Graves' hyperthyroidism and ophthalmopathy. What was amplified from RNA transcripts were TCR beta CDR3 regions. HTBI primers drove first-round RT-PCR of the TCR CDR3. TCRdb redid the calling of the multiplex PCR reads with MiXCR, one entry per CDR3 protein. Of a few hundred thousand distinct CDR3 sequences listed, about half were seen once; the top ten hold approximately 7.5%. The specimen was peripheral blood or thyroid tissue (not recorded which). All receptors come from a young woman with Graves' hyperthyroidism.

This chain uses TRBV4-3 with TRBJ2-7; D perhaps matches TRBD2 (5 bases). The CDR3 has 13 residues. Germline CDR1 LGHNA, CDR2 YSLEER. V was cut by 6 bases and J by 5 bases, with 14 bases left in between. CDR3 region: CASRRTRVHEQYF. Written as DNA, the CDR3 is TGCGCCAGCAGACGTACGAGGGTCCACGAGCAGTACTTC.

About this clonotype itself: Likely a read error: the CDR3 ends without its conserved phenylalanine or tryptophan. The DNA is omitted, as the CDR3 cannot be located on it reliably, and the CDR3 follows TCRdb's listing. The chain joins TRBV20-1 to TRBJ1-2; TRBD1 was called by the table and not checked on the DNA. Germline assignment: CDR1 DFQATT and CDR2 SNEGSKA (reference sequence). Counting both end residues, the CDR3 totals 8 amino acids. The CDR3 loop reads CSAINGAH.

The V gene is TRBV7-8, the J gene TRBJ2-4, with TRBD2 matching 8 bases. The CDR3 consists of 19 residues. Germline V gene sequence: CDR1 SGHVS, CDR2 FQNEAQ. The V and J ends lost 0 bases and 3 bases, in that order; junction bases with no gene match: 13. CDR3 DNA sequence: TGTGCCAGCAGCTTAGCGGTGGTAGCGGGACTGTTTGGCAAAAACATTCAGTACTTC. This translates into CASSLAVVAGLFGKNIQYF.

This clonotype turned up a few times. The chain employs TRBV19 and TRBJ2-7; the match to TRBD2 covers 12 bases. The germline V gene encodes CDR1 LNHDA and CDR2 SQIVND (reference sequence). This CDR3 is 19 amino acids long. J gave up 5 bases and V 5 bases, and 19 bases lay outside the gene matches. CDR3 amino acids: CASSAWTSGTIPSGHEQYF. CDR3 DNA sequence: TGTGCCAGTAGTGCCTGGACTAGCGGGACAATACCTTCCGGGCACGAGCAGTACTTC. Drawing the rest from reference TRBV19 and TRBJ2-7, the complete variable domain is DGGITQSPKYLFRKEGQNVTLSCEQNLNHDAMYWYRQDPGQGLRLIYYSQIVNDFQKGDIAEGYSVSREKKESFPLTVTSAQKNPTAFYLCASSAWTSGTIPSGHEQYFGPGTRLTVT.

This clonotype has at least ten counts. This chain links TRBV5-6 with TRBJ2-7; D is unresolved. CDR1 is SGHDT, CDR2 YYEEEE, per germline. With 4 bases removed from V and 1 base from J, the gap between germline ends came to 9 bases. CDR3 size: 13 residues. In DNA form, the CDR3 reads TGTGCCAGCAGCGAAGCATGGTCCTACGAGCAGTACTTC. It translates to CASSEAWSYEQYF.